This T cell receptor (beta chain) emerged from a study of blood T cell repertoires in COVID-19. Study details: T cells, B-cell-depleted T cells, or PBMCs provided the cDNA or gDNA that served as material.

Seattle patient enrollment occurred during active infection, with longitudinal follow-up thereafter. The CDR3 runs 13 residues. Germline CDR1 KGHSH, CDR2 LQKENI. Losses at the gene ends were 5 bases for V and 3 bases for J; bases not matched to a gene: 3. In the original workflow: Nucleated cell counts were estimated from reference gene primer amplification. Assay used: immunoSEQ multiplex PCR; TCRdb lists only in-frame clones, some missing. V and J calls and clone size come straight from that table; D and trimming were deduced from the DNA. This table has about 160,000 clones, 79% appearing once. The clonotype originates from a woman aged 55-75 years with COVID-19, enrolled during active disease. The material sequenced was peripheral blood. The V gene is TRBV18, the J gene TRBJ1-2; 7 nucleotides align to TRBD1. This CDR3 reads CASSGDRYYGYTF. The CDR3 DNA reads TGTGCCAGCTCAGGGGACAGATACTATGGCTACACCTTC.